This T cell receptor (beta chain) is drawn from a study of T cells in Graves' hyperthyroidism and ophthalmopathy. Study results and caveats: Ophthalmopathy and stable hyperthyroidism were separated by a 13 V-J model.

Lactation, pregnancy, other autoimmune disease or uncontrolled infection excluded patients. A remark on this clonotype: As yet, its antigen is unknown.

The V segment lost 4 bases and the J segment 7 bases; nucleotides outside the gene matches: 6. Germline V gene lookup returns CDR1 GTSNPN and CDR2 SVGIG (reference sequence). The CDR3 is made up of 13 amino acids. Authors of the study amplified TCR beta CDR3 regions from RNA transcripts. HTBI primers were employed in a first-round RT-PCR of the TCR CDR3. MiXCR, run by TCRdb on the multiplex PCR reads, gives a single entry per CDR3 protein. Counted here are almost 250,000 distinct CDR3 sequences, around 25% occurring once; the ten biggest clones make up roughly 40%. The sample was blood. This clonotype was sampled from a middle-aged woman with Graves' ophthalmopathy. This chain uses TRBV30 with TRBJ2-7, with 11 nucleotides matching TRBD1. The CDR3 here is CAWNGQGASEQYF. The DNA of the CDR3 is TGTGCCTGGAACGGACAGGGGGCGAGTGAGCAGTACTTC. The entire variable domain, with the rest obtained from reference TRBV30 and TRBJ2-7, is as follows: SQTIHQWPATLVQPVGSPLSLECTVEGTSNPNLYWYRQAAGRGLQLLFYSVGIGQISSEVPQNLSASRPQDRQFILSSKKLLLSDSGFYLCAWNGQGASEQYFGPGTRLTVT.